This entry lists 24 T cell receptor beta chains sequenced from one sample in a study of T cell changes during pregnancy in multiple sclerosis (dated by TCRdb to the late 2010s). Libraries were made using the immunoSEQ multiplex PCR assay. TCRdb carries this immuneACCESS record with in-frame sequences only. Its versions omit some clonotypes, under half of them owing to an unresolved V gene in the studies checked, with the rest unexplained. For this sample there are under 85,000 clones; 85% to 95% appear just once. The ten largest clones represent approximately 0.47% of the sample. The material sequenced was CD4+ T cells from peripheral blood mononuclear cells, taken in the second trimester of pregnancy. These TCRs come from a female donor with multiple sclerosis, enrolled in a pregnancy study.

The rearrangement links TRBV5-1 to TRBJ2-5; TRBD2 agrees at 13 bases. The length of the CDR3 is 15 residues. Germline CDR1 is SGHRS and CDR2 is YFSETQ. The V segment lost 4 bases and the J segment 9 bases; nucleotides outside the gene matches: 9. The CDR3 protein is CASSETSGGLGAQYF. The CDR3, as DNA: TGCGCCAGCAGCGAGACTAGCGGGGGGCTCGGGGCCCAGTACTTC.

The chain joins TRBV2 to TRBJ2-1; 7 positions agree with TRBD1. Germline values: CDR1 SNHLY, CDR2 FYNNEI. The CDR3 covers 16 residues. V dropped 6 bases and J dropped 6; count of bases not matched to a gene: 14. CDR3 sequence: CASRDHDRARGNEQFF. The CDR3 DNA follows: TGTGCCAGCAGGGACCATGACAGGGCGAGAGGCAATGAGCAGTTCTTC.

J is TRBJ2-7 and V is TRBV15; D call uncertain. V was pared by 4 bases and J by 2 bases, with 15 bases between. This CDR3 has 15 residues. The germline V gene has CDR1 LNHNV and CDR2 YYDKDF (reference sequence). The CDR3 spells CATSTSRNPAYEQYF. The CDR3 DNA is TGTGCCACCAGCACCTCTAGAAACCCCGCCTACGAGCAGTACTTC.

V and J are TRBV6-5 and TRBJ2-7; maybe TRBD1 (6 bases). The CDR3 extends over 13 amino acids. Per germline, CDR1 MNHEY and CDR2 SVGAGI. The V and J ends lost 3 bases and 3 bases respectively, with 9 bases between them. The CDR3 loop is CASSYTGSYEQYF. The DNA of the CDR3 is TGTGCCAGCAGTTATACAGGGAGCTACGAGCAGTACTTC.

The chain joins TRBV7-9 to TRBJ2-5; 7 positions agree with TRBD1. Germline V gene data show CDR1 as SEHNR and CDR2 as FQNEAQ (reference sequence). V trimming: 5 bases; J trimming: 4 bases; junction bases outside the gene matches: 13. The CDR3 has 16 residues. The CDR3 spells CASSLPGKQGLETQYF. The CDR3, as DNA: TGTGCCAGCAGCCTCCCCGGTAAACAGGGGTTAGAGACCCAGTACTTC.

This CDR3 is CASSETPGLAADTQYF. The CDR3 nucleotides are TGTGCCAGCAGTGAAACCCCCGGACTAGCTGCAGATACGCAGTATTTT. The J gene is TRBJ2-3, the V gene TRBV6-1; TRBD2 agrees at 8 bases. V lost 2 bases and J lost 4; bases outside the gene matches: 8. CDR1 MNHNS and CDR2 SASEGT come from the germline V gene. The CDR3 runs 16 residues.

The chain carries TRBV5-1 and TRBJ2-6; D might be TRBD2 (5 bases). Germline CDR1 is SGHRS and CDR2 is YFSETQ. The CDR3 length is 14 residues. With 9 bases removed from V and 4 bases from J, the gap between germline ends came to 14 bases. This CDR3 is CATGGGSGANVLTF. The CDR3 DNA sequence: TGCGCCACCGGAGGAGGTTCCGGGGCCAACGTCCTGACTTTC.

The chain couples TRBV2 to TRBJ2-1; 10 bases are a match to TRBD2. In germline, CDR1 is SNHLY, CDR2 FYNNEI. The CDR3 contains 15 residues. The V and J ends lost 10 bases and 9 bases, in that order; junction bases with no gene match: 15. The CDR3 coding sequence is TGTGCCACCAAAGAAGTAGCGGGGGGATTCGGTGAGCAGTTCTTC. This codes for CATKEVAGGFGEQFF. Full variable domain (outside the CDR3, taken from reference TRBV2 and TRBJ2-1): EPEVTQTPSHQVTQMGQEVILRCVPISNHLYFYWYRQILGQKVEFLVSFYNNEISEKSEIFDDQFSVERPDGSNFTLKIRSTKLEDSAMYFCATKEVAGGFGEQFFGPGTRLTVL.

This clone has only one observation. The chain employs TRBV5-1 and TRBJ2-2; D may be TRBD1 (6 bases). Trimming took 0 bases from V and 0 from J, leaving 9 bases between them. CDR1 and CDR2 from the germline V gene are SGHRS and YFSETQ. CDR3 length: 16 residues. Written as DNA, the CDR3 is TGCGCCAGCAGCTTGGGAGGGACACCGAACACCGGGGAGCTGTTTTTT. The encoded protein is CASSLGGTPNTGELFF.

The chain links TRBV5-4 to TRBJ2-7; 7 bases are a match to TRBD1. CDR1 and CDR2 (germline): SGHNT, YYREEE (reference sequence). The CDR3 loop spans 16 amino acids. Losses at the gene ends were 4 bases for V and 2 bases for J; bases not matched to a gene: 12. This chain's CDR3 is CASSLPPGQNPYEQYF. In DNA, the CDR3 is TGTGCCAGCAGCCTGCCGCCGGGACAGAACCCCTACGAGCAGTACTTC. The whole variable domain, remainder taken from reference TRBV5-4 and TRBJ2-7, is ETGVTQSPTHLIKTRGQQVTLRCSSQSGHNTVSWYQQALGQGPQFIFQYYREEENGRGNFPPRFSGLQFPNYSSELNVNALELDDSALYLCASSLPPGQNPYEQYFGPGTRLTVT.

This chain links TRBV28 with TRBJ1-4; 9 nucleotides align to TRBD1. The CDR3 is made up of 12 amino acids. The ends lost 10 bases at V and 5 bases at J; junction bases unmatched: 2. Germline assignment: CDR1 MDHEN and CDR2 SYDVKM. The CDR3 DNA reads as TGTGCCACGGGACAGGGAAATGAAAAACTGTTTTTT. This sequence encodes CATGQGNEKLFF. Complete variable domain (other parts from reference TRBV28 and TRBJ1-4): DVKVTQSSRYLVKRTGEKVFLECVQDMDHENMFWYRQDPGLGLRLIYFSYDVKMKEKGDIPEGYSVSREKKERFSLILESASTNQTSMYLCATGQGNEKLFFGSGTQLSVL.

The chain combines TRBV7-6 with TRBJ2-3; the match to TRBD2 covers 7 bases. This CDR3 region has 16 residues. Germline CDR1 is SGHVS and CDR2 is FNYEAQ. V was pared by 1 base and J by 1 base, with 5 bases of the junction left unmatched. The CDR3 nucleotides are TGTGCCAGCAGCTTAGGTACAGCGGGGCGCACAGATACGCAGTATTTT. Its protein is CASSLGTAGRTDTQYF.

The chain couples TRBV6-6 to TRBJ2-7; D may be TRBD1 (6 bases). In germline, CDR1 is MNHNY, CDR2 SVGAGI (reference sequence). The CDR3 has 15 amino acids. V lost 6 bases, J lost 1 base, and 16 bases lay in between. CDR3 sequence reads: CASSPRDTSSYEQYF. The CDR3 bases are TGTGCCAGCAGCCCCCGGGACACGAGTTCCTACGAGCAGTACTTC.

CDR3 residues: CAWRGRLAEHTNTGELFF. CDR3 DNA: TGTGCCTGGAGGGGGAGACTAGCGGAGCACACGAACACCGGGGAGCTGTTTTTT. This chain uses TRBV30 with TRBJ2-2; 9 bases align to TRBD2. The length of the CDR3 is 18 residues. Trimming removed 3 bases from V and 0 bases from J; junction bases left unmatched: 11. Germline V gene sequence: CDR1 GTSNPN, CDR2 SVGIG (reference sequence).

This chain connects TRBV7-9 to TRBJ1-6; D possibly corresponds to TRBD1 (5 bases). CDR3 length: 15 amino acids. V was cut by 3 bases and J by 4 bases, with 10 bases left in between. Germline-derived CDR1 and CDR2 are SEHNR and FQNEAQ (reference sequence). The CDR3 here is CASSFQGLYNSPLHF. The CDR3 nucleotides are TGTGCCAGCAGCTTCCAGGGTCTATATAATTCACCCCTCCACTTT. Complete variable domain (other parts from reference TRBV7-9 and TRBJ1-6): DTGVSQNPRHKITKRGQNVTFRCDPISEHNRLYWYRQTLGQGPEFLTYFQNEAQLEKSRLLSDRFSAERPKGSFSTLEIQRTEQGDSAMYLCASSFQGLYNSPLHFGNGTRLTVT.

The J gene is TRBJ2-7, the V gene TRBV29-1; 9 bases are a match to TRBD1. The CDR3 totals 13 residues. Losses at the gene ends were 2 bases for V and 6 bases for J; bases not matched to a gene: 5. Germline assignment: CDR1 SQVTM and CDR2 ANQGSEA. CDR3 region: CSVETGGFSEQYF. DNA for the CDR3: TGCAGCGTTGAAACAGGGGGCTTTAGCGAGCAGTACTTC.

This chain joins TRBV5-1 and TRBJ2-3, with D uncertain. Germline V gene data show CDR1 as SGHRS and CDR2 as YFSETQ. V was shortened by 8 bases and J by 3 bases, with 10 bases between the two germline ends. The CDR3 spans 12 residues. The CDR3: CASSQMTDTQYF. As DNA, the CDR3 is TGCGCCAGTTCCCAGATGACAGATACGCAGTATTTT.

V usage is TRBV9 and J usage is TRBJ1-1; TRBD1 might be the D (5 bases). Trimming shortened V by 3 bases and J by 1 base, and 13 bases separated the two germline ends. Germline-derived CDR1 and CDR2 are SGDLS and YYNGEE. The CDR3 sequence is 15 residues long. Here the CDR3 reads CASSGGGTANTEAFF. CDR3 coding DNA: TGTGCCAGCAGCGGGGGAGGGACGGCGAACACTGAAGCTTTCTTT.

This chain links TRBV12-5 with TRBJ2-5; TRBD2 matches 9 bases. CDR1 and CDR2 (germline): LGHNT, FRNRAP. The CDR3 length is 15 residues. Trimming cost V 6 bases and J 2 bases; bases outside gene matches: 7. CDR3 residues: CASGRGLAIQETQYF. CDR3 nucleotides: TGTGCTAGTGGGAGGGGACTAGCCATTCAAGAGACCCAGTACTTC. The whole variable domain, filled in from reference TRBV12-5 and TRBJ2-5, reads DARVTQTPRHKVTEMGQEVTMRCQPILGHNTVFWYRQTMMQGLELLAYFRNRAPLDDSGMPKDRFSAEMPDATLATLKIQPSEPRDSAVYFCASGRGLAIQETQYFGPGTRLLVL.

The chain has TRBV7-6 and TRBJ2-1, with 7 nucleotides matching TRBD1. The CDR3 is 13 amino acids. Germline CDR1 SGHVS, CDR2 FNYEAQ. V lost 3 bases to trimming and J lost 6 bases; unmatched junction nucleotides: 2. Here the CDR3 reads CASSFRDSNEQFF. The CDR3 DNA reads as TGTGCCAGCAGCTTCCGGGACAGCAATGAGCAGTTCTTC.

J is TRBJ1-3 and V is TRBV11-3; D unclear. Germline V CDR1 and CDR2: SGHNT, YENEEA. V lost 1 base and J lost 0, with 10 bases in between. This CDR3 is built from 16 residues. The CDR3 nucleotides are TGTGCCAGCAGCTTAGCCGCGGGGATCTCTGGAAACACCATATATTTT. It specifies CASSLAAGISGNTIYF. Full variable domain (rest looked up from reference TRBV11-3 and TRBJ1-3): EAGVVQSPRYKIIEKKQPVAFWCNPISGHNTLYWYLQNLGQGPELLIRYENEEAVDDSQLPKDRFSAERLKGVDSTLKIQPAELGDSAVYLCASSLAAGISGNTIYFGEGSWLTVV.

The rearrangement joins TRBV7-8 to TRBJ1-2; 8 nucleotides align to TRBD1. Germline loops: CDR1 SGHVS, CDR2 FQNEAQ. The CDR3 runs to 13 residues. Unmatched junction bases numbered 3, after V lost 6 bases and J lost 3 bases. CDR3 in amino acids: CASSLQGDYGYTF. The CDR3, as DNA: TGTGCCAGCAGTTTACAGGGGGACTATGGCTACACCTTC. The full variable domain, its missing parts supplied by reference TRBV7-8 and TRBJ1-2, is GAGVSQSPRYKVAKRGQDVALRCDPISGHVSLFWYQQALGQGPEFLTYFQNEAQLDKSGLPSDRFFAERPEGSVSTLKIQRTQQEDSAVYLCASSLQGDYGYTFGSGTRLTVV.

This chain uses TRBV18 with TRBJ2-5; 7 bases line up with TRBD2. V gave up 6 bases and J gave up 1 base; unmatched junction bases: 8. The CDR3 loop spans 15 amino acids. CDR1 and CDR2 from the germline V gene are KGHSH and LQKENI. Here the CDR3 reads CASSPTGGIQETQYF. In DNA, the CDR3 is TGTGCCAGCTCTCCTACGGGAGGAATCCAAGAGACCCAGTACTTC.

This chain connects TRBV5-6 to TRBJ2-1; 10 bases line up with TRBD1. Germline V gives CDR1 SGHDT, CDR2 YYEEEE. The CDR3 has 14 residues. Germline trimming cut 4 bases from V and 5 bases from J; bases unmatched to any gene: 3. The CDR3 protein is CASSGDRGNNEQFF. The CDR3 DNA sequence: TGTGCCAGCAGCGGGGACAGGGGAAACAATGAGCAGTTCTTC.